This TCR beta chain is from a study of T cell repertoires in MIS-A myocarditis (dated by TCRdb to between 2021 and 2022). The CDR3 covers 14 residues, taking in both the cysteine and the phenylalanine. The retained sequence is limited to the CDR3, 42 bases, with the frame set at the first base. As encoded in the germline V gene, CDR1 is SGHAT while CDR2 is FQNNGV. Trimming takes 5 bases from V and 5 bases from J, and the germline ends sit 15 bases apart. TCRbeta CDR3 regions were amplified by the immunoSEQ bias-controlled multiplex PCR and were subjected to high-throughput sequencing. The authors processed their data as follows. CDR3 sequences were collapsed and filtered with the immunoSEQ vendor pipeline, and the abundance and frequency of each unique TCRbeta CDR3 were thereby quantified. Dominant CDR3 amino acid sequences were clustered with SARS-CoV-2-specific ImmuneCODE TCRbeta sequences by CD-HIT at a 90% global sequence identity threshold. Clones were classed as hyperexpanded at frequencies of 0.1 to 1 and as large at frequencies of 0.01 to 0.1. The CDR3 amino acid sequences and the V and J gene assignments of the dominant clones were confirmed with MiXCR. The R stringdist package was used to calculate Levenshtein distances between the patient clonotypes and the ImmuneCODE hits. In its TCRdb copy, this immuneACCESS table keeps in-frame sequences only and misses some clones. Where compared with another copy, unresolved V genes explain less than half of these, and the others have no known cause. V, J and clone size are taken as reported in that table, and D and trimming were inferred from the DNA itself. The sample table records approximately 5,500 clones; around 75% of these occur just once. The top ten hold under 70% of the sample.

Comments on this clone: Its antigen is currently not known. The sample holds no much larger clone one base away, and base qualities are not on file.

The QIAamp DNA FFPE kit was used to extract genomic DNA from formalin-fixed paraffin-embedded autopsy tissue. The rearrangement joined TRBV11-2 to TRBJ1-1; the D gene remains uncertain. The receptor comes from a man aged 18 to 35 with fulminant myocarditis from multisystem inflammatory syndrome in adults (MIS-A) after COVID-19. Sequencing was carried out using interventricular septum heart tissue obtained at autopsy. The cell subset or site tag for this specimen amounts to: cardiac tissue sample (left or right ventricle, interventricular septum, or pericardium). The CDR3 in this case is CASSTGSGMTEAFF. The DNA reads TGTGCCAGCAGCACTGGGTCGGGTATGACTGAAGCTTTCTTT.